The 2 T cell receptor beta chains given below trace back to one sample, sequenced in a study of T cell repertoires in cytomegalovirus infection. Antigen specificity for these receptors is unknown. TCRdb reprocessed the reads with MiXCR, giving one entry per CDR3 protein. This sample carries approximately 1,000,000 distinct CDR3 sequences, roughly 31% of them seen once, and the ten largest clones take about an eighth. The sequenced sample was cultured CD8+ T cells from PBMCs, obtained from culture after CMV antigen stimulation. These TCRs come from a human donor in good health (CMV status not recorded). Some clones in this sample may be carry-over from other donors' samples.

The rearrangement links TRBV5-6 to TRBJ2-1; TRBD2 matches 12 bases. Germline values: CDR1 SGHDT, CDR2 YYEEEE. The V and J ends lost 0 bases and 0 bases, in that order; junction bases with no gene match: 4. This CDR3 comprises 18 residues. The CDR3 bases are TGTGCCAGCAGCTTGGGACTAGCGGGGGCCTTCTCCTACAATGAGCAGTTCTTC. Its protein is CASSLGLAGAFSYNEQFF.

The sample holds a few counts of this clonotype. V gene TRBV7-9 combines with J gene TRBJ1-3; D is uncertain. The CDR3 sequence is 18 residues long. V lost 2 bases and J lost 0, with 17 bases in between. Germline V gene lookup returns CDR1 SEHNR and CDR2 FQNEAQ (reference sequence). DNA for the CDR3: TGTGCCAGCAGCTTAATTAATCGTCAGGTGGTCTCTGGAAACACCATATATTTT. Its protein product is CASSLINRQVVSGNTIYF. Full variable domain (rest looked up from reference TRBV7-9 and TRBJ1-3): DTGVSQNPRHKITKRGQNVTFRCDPISEHNRLYWYRQTLGQGPEFLTYFQNEAQLEKSRLLSDRFSAERPKGSFSTLEIQRTEQGDSAMYLCASSLINRQVVSGNTIYFGEGSWLTVV.